One sample yielded the 27 T cell receptor beta chains listed below, sequenced in a study of blood T cell repertoires in COVID-19 (dated by TCRdb to about 2020). To prepare the library, the immunoSEQ multiplex PCR assay was applied. The table was pulled from immuneACCESS by TCRdb, which kept in-frame rearrangements only. Such tables lose some clones; where checked, under half of the loss comes from unresolved V genes, and the rest has no known cause. This sample has fewer than 350,000 clones in its table, and around 90% of those were observed once. The ten largest clones take up 6.5% to 8% of the sample. The sequenced sample consisted of peripheral blood. These receptor sequences come from a woman between 25 and 40 years old with COVID-19, enrolled during active disease.

This chain uses TRBV29-1 with TRBJ1-2; 11 bases agree with TRBD1. V shed 6 bases, J shed 3 bases, and the junction held 3 bases outside the gene matches. Looked up from germline, CDR1 is SQVTM and CDR2 is ANQGSEA. This CDR3 contains 13 residues. For the CDR3, the DNA is TGCAGCGTAGGACAGGGGGCCGACTATGGCTACACCTTC. This translates into CSVGQGADYGYTF.

This chain links TRBV27 with TRBJ2-1, with unresolved D. This CDR3 is 13 amino acids long. V was trimmed by 2 bases and J by 10 bases, leaving 12 bases between them. Germline CDR1 reads MNHEY; CDR2 reads SMNVEV (reference sequence). The CDR3 DNA follows: TGTGCCAGCAGTTTAACGGAGAGGTTAGAGCAGTTCTTC. Its translation: CASSLTERLEQFF.

The V gene is TRBV5-4, the J gene TRBJ2-5, with 15 positions matching TRBD2. From germline, CDR1 is SGHNT and CDR2 YYREEE (reference sequence). The CDR3 extends over 16 amino acids. V trimming: 3 bases; J trimming: 5 bases; junction bases outside the gene matches: 5. The CDR3: CASSWTSGRAGETQYF. Here the CDR3 DNA reads TGTGCCAGCAGCTGGACTAGCGGGAGGGCCGGGGAGACCCAGTACTTC.

This rearrangement joins TRBV4-1 to TRBJ1-3, with D unresolved. Germline assignment: CDR1 MGHRA and CDR2 YSYEKL. This CDR3 comprises 15 residues. Trimming pared 4 bases from V and 1 base from J, leaving 11 bases between. Written as DNA, the CDR3 is TGCGCCAGCAGCCTCGTGGGCGGGTCTGGAAACACCATATATTTT. It encodes CASSLVGGSGNTIYF.

V usage is TRBV2 and J usage is TRBJ2-3, with TRBD1 as a possible D gene (6 bases). The CDR3 has 13 residues. V was clipped by 5 bases and J by 4 bases, with 10 bases between them. CDR1 and CDR2 from the germline V gene are SNHLY and FYNNEI. The CDR3 region is CASSTGQSDTQYF. The CDR3 DNA reads as TGTGCCAGCAGTACTGGACAGTCAGATACGCAGTATTTT. The full variable domain, its missing parts supplied by reference TRBV2 and TRBJ2-3, is EPEVTQTPSHQVTQMGQEVILRCVPISNHLYFYWYRQILGQKVEFLVSFYNNEISEKSEIFDDQFSVERPDGSNFTLKIRSTKLEDSAMYFCASSTGQSDTQYFGPGTRLTVL.

The rearrangement joins TRBV10-1 to TRBJ1-3; D is uncertain. The ends were cut back, 8 bases at V and 2 bases at J, with 19 bases in the middle. CDR3 length: 16 amino acids. CDR1 WNHNN and CDR2 SYGVQD come from the germline V gene (reference sequence). Here the CDR3 DNA reads TGCGCCAGCCCAGGCCCTGATTCTTGGGCTGGAAACACCATATATTTT. Translated: CASPGPDSWAGNTIYF.

CDR3 bases: TGCGCCAGCAGCCCCATTCACAGGGGGAGATACGAGCAGTACTTC. Translated: CASSPIHRGRYEQYF. V is TRBV4-1 and J is TRBJ2-7, with 8 bases aligning to TRBD1. The germline gives CDR1 MGHRA, CDR2 YSYEKL. With 4 bases clipped from V and 4 bases from J, the junction kept 9 bases outside the gene matches. The CDR3 is 15 amino acids.

V usage is TRBV28 and J usage is TRBJ2-7; TRBD2 matches 11 bases. Germline V gene lookup returns CDR1 MDHEN and CDR2 SYDVKM. The V segment lost 6 bases and the J segment 5 bases; nucleotides outside the gene matches: 15. The CDR3 contains 17 residues. For the CDR3, the DNA is TGTGCCAGCAGCCCCGGGATAGCGGGAGGGCCTGTCGACGAGCAGTACTTC. This translates into CASSPGIAGGPVDEQYF.

This chain uses TRBV2 with TRBJ2-1; 8 bases fit TRBD2. Germline V gene sequence: CDR1 SNHLY, CDR2 FYNNEI. The CDR3 spans 17 residues. The V gene end was trimmed by 5 bases and the J gene end by 2 bases; junction bases not matched to a gene: 11. DNA for the CDR3: TGTGCCAGCAGTCCCTATCCTAGCGGGTCTCCCTACAATGAGCAGTTCTTC. It encodes CASSPYPSGSPYNEQFF. The variable domain in full, completed from reference TRBV2 and TRBJ2-1, reads EPEVTQTPSHQVTQMGQEVILRCVPISNHLYFYWYRQILGQKVEFLVSFYNNEISEKSEIFDDQFSVERPDGSNFTLKIRSTKLEDSAMYFCASSPYPSGSPYNEQFFGPGTRLTVL.

The chain employs TRBV5-1 and TRBJ2-6, with 10 bases fitting TRBD1. V trimming: 4 bases; J trimming: 2 bases; junction bases outside the gene matches: 3. This CDR3 spans 16 amino acids. In germline, CDR1 is SGHRS, CDR2 YFSETQ. CDR3 DNA: TGCGCCAGCAGCCCGGGACAGGGGACTGGGGCCAACGTCCTGACTTTC. As protein: CASSPGQGTGANVLTF.

The chain recombines TRBV7-9 with TRBJ1-1; D gene uncertain. V was shortened by 5 bases and J by 6 bases, with 13 bases between the two germline ends. The CDR3 length is 13 residues. CDR1 is SEHNR and CDR2 is FQNEAQ in the germline V gene (reference sequence). The CDR3 bases are TGTGCCAGCAGCCGCGGCGGGTACGCTGAAGCTTTCTTT. It is translated as CASSRGGYAEAFF.

CDR3 protein: CASSFGRGGTLAKNIQYF. The CDR3 DNA reads TGTGCCAGCAGTTTTGGCCGGGGGGGGACTCTAGCCAAAAACATTCAGTACTTC. The chain couples TRBV28 to TRBJ2-4; 8 positions match TRBD2. V was pared by 3 bases and J by 0 bases, with 10 bases of the junction left unmatched. CDR1 and CDR2 from the germline V gene are MDHEN and SYDVKM. This CDR3 is 18 amino acids long. The full variable domain, its missing parts supplied by reference TRBV28 and TRBJ2-4, is DVKVTQSSRYLVKRTGEKVFLECVQDMDHENMFWYRQDPGLGLRLIYFSYDVKMKEKGDIPEGYSVSREKKERFSLILESASTNQTSMYLCASSFGRGGTLAKNIQYFGAGTRLSVL.

This sequence joins TRBV9 and TRBJ1-1, with 7 positions matching TRBD1. The V gene's germline CDR1 is SGDLS and CDR2 YYNGEE. The CDR3 has 12 amino acids. J gave up 11 bases and V 3 bases, and 7 bases lay outside the gene matches. The CDR3 spells CASSDNRGTAFF. The DNA of the CDR3 is TGTGCCAGCAGCGACAACAGGGGCACGGCTTTCTTT.

The V call is TRBV3-1 (or the pseudogene TRBV3-2), the J call TRBJ2-2; TRBD2 agrees at 7 bases. The CDR3 consists of 17 residues. The germline CDR1 and CDR2 sequences are LGHDT and YNNKEL (reference sequence). Unmatched junction bases numbered 15, after V lost 6 bases and J lost 5 bases. The CDR3 DNA is TGTGCCAGCAGGCTGTCTGGACTAGGCCTACCTACCGGGGAGCTGTTTTTT. Amino acid sequence: CASRLSGLGLPTGELFF.

The CDR3 bases are TGTGCCAGCCGTGCGTTTAACACTGAAGCTTTCTTT. It encodes CASRAFNTEAFF. This chain uses TRBV2 with TRBJ1-1; no firm D call. V lost 8 bases, J lost 2 bases, and 9 bases lay in between. The CDR3 has 12 amino acids. Germline V gene sequence: CDR1 SNHLY, CDR2 FYNNEI.

The chain employs TRBV12-3 or TRBV12-4 and TRBJ2-5; the match to TRBD1 covers 8 bases. J lost 7 bases, V lost 6 bases, and 7 bases had no gene match. The CDR3 runs 13 residues. The CDR3 region is CASRTTGEVTQYF. The CDR3 DNA reads as TGTGCCAGCAGGACGACAGGGGAGGTGACCCAGTACTTC.

The genes are TRBV9 and TRBJ2-2; D is unclear. Germline V gene data show CDR1 as SGDLS and CDR2 as YYNGEE. The ends were cut back, 0 bases at V and 3 bases at J, with 6 bases in the middle. The CDR3 runs to 14 residues. CDR3 in DNA: TGTGCCAGCAGCGTAGCATTAGACACCGGGGAGCTGTTTTTT. Protein product: CASSVALDTGELFF. The full variable domain, completed using reference TRBV9 and TRBJ2-2, is DSGVTQTPKHLITATGQRVTLRCSPRSGDLSVYWYQQSLDQGLQFLIQYYNGEERAKGNILERFSAQQFPDLHSELNLSSLELGDSALYFCASSVALDTGELFFGEGSRLTVL.

This sequence joins TRBV28 and TRBJ2-7; possibly TRBD2 for D (7 bases). Germline V gives CDR1 MDHEN, CDR2 SYDVKM. Between the trimmed V and J ends, which lost 6 bases and 6 bases, there was a span of 15 bases. The CDR3 loop spans 13 amino acids. CDR3 sequence reads: CASSRGLFPEQYF. For the CDR3, the DNA is TGTGCCAGCAGCAGGGGACTATTTCCCGAGCAGTACTTC.

This sequence joins TRBV19 and TRBJ2-1, with 10 positions matching TRBD2. V lost 3 bases and J lost 8; bases outside the gene matches: 10. Germline assignment: CDR1 LNHDA and CDR2 SQIVND (reference sequence). This CDR3 has 16 amino acids. In DNA, the CDR3 is TGTGCCAGTAGTATTATGGCCAGCGGGAGGGGGTATGAGCAGTTCTTC. Translated, it gives CASSIMASGRGYEQFF.

The chain carries TRBV2 and TRBJ2-3; 11 nucleotides match TRBD2. The CDR3 loop spans 14 amino acids. Per the germline V gene, CDR1 is SNHLY and CDR2 is FYNNEI. The V and J ends lost 8 bases and 5 bases, in that order; junction bases with no gene match: 6. The CDR3 is CASGPGLAVDTQYF. The CDR3 DNA sequence: TGTGCCAGCGGACCGGGACTAGCGGTAGATACGCAGTATTTT.

J is TRBJ2-2 and V is TRBV5-4; 13 positions agree with TRBD2. The V segment lost 0 bases and the J segment 7 bases; nucleotides outside the gene matches: 6. Germline assignment: CDR1 SGHNT and CDR2 YYREEE (reference sequence). The length of the CDR3 is 17 residues. The CDR3 sequence: CASSLGWTSGRSGELFF. CDR3 DNA: TGTGCCAGCAGCTTGGGATGGACTAGCGGGAGAAGCGGGGAGCTGTTTTTT.

The V and J genes are TRBV5-8 and TRBJ1-4, with TRBD1 matching over 9 bases. Trimming removed 3 bases from V and 6 bases from J; junction bases left unmatched: 3. The CDR3 sequence is 14 residues long. The germline V gene encodes CDR1 SGHTS and CDR2 YDEGEE. The CDR3 is CASSSGQGYEKLFF. The CDR3, as DNA: TGTGCCAGCAGCTCGGGACAGGGCTATGAAAAACTGTTTTTT. Supplemented by reference TRBV5-8 and TRBJ1-4, the full variable domain reads EAGVTQSPTHLIKTRGQQATLRCSPISGHTSVYWYQQALGLGLQFLLWYDEGEERNRGNFPPRFSGRQFPNYSSELNVNALELEDSALYLCASSSGQGYEKLFFGSGTQLSVL.

The chain recombines TRBV6-1 with TRBJ2-2; 9 positions match TRBD1. The V gene end was trimmed by 0 bases and the J gene end by 3 bases; junction bases not matched to a gene: 2. Germline lookup yields CDR1 MNHNS and CDR2 SASEGT. The CDR3 contains 16 residues. The CDR3, as DNA: TGTGCCAGCAGTGAAGCCGGGACAGGGTACACCGGGGAGCTGTTTTTT. It yields the protein CASSEAGTGYTGELFF.

The V and J genes are TRBV3-1 (or the pseudogene TRBV3-2) and TRBJ2-7; the D gene is possibly TRBD1 (6 bases). Germline lookup yields CDR1 LGHDT and CDR2 YNNKEL (reference sequence). The CDR3 contains 16 residues. V shed 5 bases and J shed 2 bases, with 19 bases lying between them. The CDR3 nucleotides are TGTGCCAGCAGCTCCCGATACAGGGTGGGTACCTACGAGCAGTACTTC. It codes for CASSSRYRVGTYEQYF.

The rearrangement links TRBV25-1 to TRBJ2-3, with D uncertain. The CDR3 sequence is 14 residues long. Trimming shortened V by 4 bases and J by 2 bases, and 10 bases separated the two germline ends. CDR1 is MGHDK, CDR2 SYGVNS, per germline. CDR3 nucleotide sequence: TGTGCCAGCAGTGCCGTGCAGTTCACAGATACGCAGTATTTT. This encodes CASSAVQFTDTQYF.

The genes are TRBV4-1 and TRBJ1-5, with 7 bases aligning to TRBD1. The CDR3 runs to 16 residues. The junction had 8 bases not matched to a gene; V was cut back by 4 bases and J by 2 bases. Germline V gene lookup returns CDR1 MGHRA and CDR2 YSYEKL. The CDR3 is CASSPQTGLGNQPQHF. CDR3 coding DNA: TGCGCCAGCAGCCCCCAGACAGGGCTGGGCAATCAGCCCCAGCATTTT.

The chain links TRBV2 to TRBJ2-5, with D maybe TRBD1 (5 bases). The V end lost 5 bases, the J end lost 4 bases, and 5 bases lay between the germline ends. This CDR3 region has 11 residues. The germline CDR1 and CDR2 sequences are SNHLY and FYNNEI. CDR3 in amino acids: CASSTGETQYF. The CDR3 DNA sequence: TGTGCCAGCAGTACAGGAGAGACCCAGTACTTC.